The present T cell receptor beta chain was sequenced within a study of T cells in Graves' hyperthyroidism and ophthalmopathy. Findings of the study overall: In the blood, most expanded thyroid clonotypes above 0.001 appeared as well.

Among ophthalmopathy patients, the Clinical Activity Score reached at least 3, the NOSPECS grade reached at least 4, and duration remained under 3 months. Source material for PBMCs was about 10 ml fresh peripheral blood. As concerns this clonotype: What it binds is not known.

V was trimmed by 3 bases and J by 7 bases, leaving 15 bases between them. The CDR3 consists of 15 residues. Germline loops: CDR1 KGHSH, CDR2 LQKENI. Amplification of TCR beta CDR3 regions was performed using RNA transcripts as template. First-round RT-PCR targeting the TCR CDR3 was performed with the HTBI primer set. MiXCR, applied by TCRdb to the multiplex PCR reads, yields one record per CDR3 protein. The repertoire holds about 270,000 distinct CDR3 sequences, 22% seen once, with 64% in the top ten. What was sequenced was blood. This clonotype was obtained from a man aged 25-40 years with Graves' ophthalmopathy. This chain uses TRBV18 with TRBJ2-2; D may be TRBD2 (6 bases). CDR3 coding DNA: TGTGCCAGCTCACCGGCGGGACCAACTGTCGGGGAGCTGTTTTTT. The encoded protein is CASSPAGPTVGELFF.